The clone carrying this T cell receptor (beta chain) has a count of ten or more. Its antigen remains unidentified. Lactation, pregnancy, other autoimmune disease or uncontrolled infection led to exclusion of patients. These data are taken from a study of T cells in Graves' hyperthyroidism and ophthalmopathy. Study findings and constraints: Separation of ophthalmopathy from stable hyperthyroidism was achieved by a 13 V-J model. Among clonotypes expanded in thyroid above 0.001, most were also found in blood.

There were TCR beta CDR3 regions amplified from RNA transcripts. During a first-round RT-PCR of the TCR CDR3, the HTBI primer set was used. From the multiplex PCR reads, TCRdb called clonotypes with MiXCR, one entry per CDR3 protein. Of roughly 530,000 distinct CDR3 sequences listed, 15% to 20% are singletons. V lost 3 bases and J 1 base, leaving 8 bases between the germline ends. Germline V gives CDR1 KGHSH, CDR2 LQKENI. The CDR3 length is 14 residues. V gene TRBV18 combines with J gene TRBJ2-3; no clear D gene. The material sequenced was blood. The source is a woman aged 18-29 years with Graves' ophthalmopathy. CDR3 DNA sequence: TGTGCCAGCTCACCGTTAGGACGCACAGATACGCAGTATTTT. Amino acids: CASSPLGRTDTQYF.